This T cell receptor (beta chain) came from a study of blood T cell repertoires in COVID-19. Study summary: Collection of acute and convalescent COVID-19 samples took place in the United States, Italy and Spain.

Per germline, CDR1 MNHEY and CDR2 SVGAGI. The CDR3 runs to 13 residues. V gave up 2 bases and J gave up 4 bases, with 8 bases separating them. This clone was seen more than once but under ten times. Per the study methods: The authors estimated nucleated cell counts from reference gene primer amplification. Sequencing used immunoSEQ multiplex PCR; TCRdb keeps in-frame clones, though not all of them. The DNA gave D and trimming, while V, J and clone size come from that table. Of over 150,000 clones listed, approximately 91% are singletons. The sequenced material came from peripheral blood. This receptor was identified in a man younger than 35 with COVID-19, enrolled during active disease. The chain uses TRBV6-5 and TRBJ1-1, with D perhaps matching TRBD1 (5 bases). The CDR3 here is CASSYRGGTEAFF. CDR3 bases: TGTGCCAGCAGTTACAGGGGAGGCACTGAAGCTTTCTTT.